This TCR beta chain was identified during a study of T cells in Graves' hyperthyroidism and ophthalmopathy. General study results and limits: For ophthalmopathy, model prediction preceded onset by a median about six months.

Hyperthyroidism of Graves' type that showed no ophthalmopathy progression within 18 months was stable. The study enrolled patients aged 18 to 65 with newly diagnosed hyperthyroidism of under 2 months' duration. The PBMCs studied were ones that came from roughly 11 ml fresh peripheral blood. The CDR3 sequence is 13 residues long. Germline CDR1 LGHDT, CDR2 YNNKEL (reference sequence). This clonotype was observed at least ten times. What it binds is unknown. Mismatch with germline at one junction end may stem from a read error. From RNA transcripts, TCR beta CDR3 regions were amplified. First-round RT-PCR targeting the TCR CDR3 was performed with the HTBI primer set. TCRdb analysed the multiplex PCR reads with MiXCR anew, one entry per CDR3 protein. The sample has around 600,000 distinct CDR3 sequences; 15% to 18% are singletons.

The V gene is TRBV3-1, the J gene TRBJ2-1, with TRBD2 as a possible D gene (5 bases). The TCR sequence derives from a woman between 25 and 40 years old with Graves' hyperthyroidism. The sequencing input was blood. The CDR3 DNA follows: TGTGCCAGCAGCCCTACTAGTTACAATGAGCAATTCTTC. Translation: CASSPTSYNEQFF.